These 14 T cell receptor beta chains share one sample of origin, sequenced in a study of shared clonotypes between healthy human individuals. Sequencing used immunoSEQ multiplex PCR; TCRdb keeps in-frame clones, though not all of them. Here the sample spans about 2 million clones, approximately 94% being singletons. Naive-designated CD8 cells lacked CD45RO, were positively enriched for CCR7, and omitted terminally differentiated effector memory CD45RA+ cells. What was sequenced was naive CD8+ T cells sorted from blood. The receptors were sampled from a man aged 18-30 years in good health.

This rearrangement joins TRBV7-9 to TRBJ2-7; TRBD2 aligns across 16 bases. Germline V lookup: CDR1 SEHNR, CDR2 FQNEAQ (reference sequence). J lost 7 bases, V lost 5 bases, and 11 bases had no gene match. This CDR3 has 17 amino acids. CDR3 in DNA: TGTGCCAGCAGCGGTGGGACTAGCGGGAGGGGCCTCGGTGAGCAGTACTTC. Its translation: CASSGGTSGRGLGEQYF.

The CDR3 here is CASSPRTLYQETQYF. The CDR3, as DNA: TGTGCCAGCAGCCCCCGGACTCTTTACCAAGAGACCCAGTACTTC. The J gene is TRBJ2-5, the V gene TRBV7-9, with a possible D match to TRBD2 (5 bases). Trimming cost V 5 bases and J 0 bases, with 13 bases left between them. The germline V gene has CDR1 SEHNR and CDR2 FQNEAQ (reference sequence). The CDR3 is made up of 15 amino acids.

Note on this clone: The sample has other DNA sequences that encode this CDR3 too. The rearrangement links TRBV7-9 to TRBJ2-7; D is unclear. This CDR3 has 12 residues. Deletions cut 3 bases from V and 5 bases from J, with 8 bases between. Germline V gene data show CDR1 as SEHNR and CDR2 as FQNEAQ (reference sequence). Here the CDR3 DNA reads TGTGCCAGCAGCTTGGAAAGAAACGAGCAGTACTTC. It translates to CASSLERNEQYF.

This sequence joins TRBV5-1 and TRBJ2-3; 10 bases match TRBD2. V was pared by 0 bases and J by 2 bases, with 6 bases of the junction left unmatched. This CDR3 has 17 amino acids. Germline V lookup: CDR1 SGHRS, CDR2 YFSETQ. CDR3 DNA sequence: TGCGCCAGCAGCTTGGGGGCTAGCGGGGGCCCCACAGATACGCAGTATTTT. Translation: CASSLGASGGPTDTQYF.

There are a few counts of this clone. Other DNA sequences from this sample encode an identical CDR3 as well. This sequence joins TRBV19 and TRBJ2-7; TRBD1 matches at 8 bases. This CDR3 is built from 14 residues. J lost 2 bases, V lost 5 bases, and 5 bases had no gene match. Per the germline V gene, CDR1 is LNHDA and CDR2 is SQIVND (reference sequence). Here the CDR3 reads CASSPGTGAYEQYF. CDR3 in DNA: TGTGCCAGTAGTCCAGGGACAGGTGCCTACGAGCAGTACTTC. Full variable domain (rest looked up from reference TRBV19 and TRBJ2-7): DGGITQSPKYLFRKEGQNVTLSCEQNLNHDAMYWYRQDPGQGLRLIYYSQIVNDFQKGDIAEGYSVSREKKESFPLTVTSAQKNPTAFYLCASSPGTGAYEQYFGPGTRLTVT.

This clone was counted a single time. V gene TRBV19 combines with J gene TRBJ2-5; D may match TRBD1 or TRBD2 (5 bases each). V was pared by 3 bases and J by 7 bases, with 12 bases between. The CDR3 has 13 residues. Germline CDR1 is LNHDA and CDR2 is SQIVND (reference sequence). CDR3 amino acids: CASSMFRDGTQYF. CDR3 DNA sequence: TGTGCCAGTAGTATGTTCAGGGACGGGACCCAGTACTTC.

The V gene is TRBV5-8, the J gene TRBJ2-1; D is ambiguous. Germline CDR1 SGHTS, CDR2 YDEGEE. Trimming stripped 0 bases from V and 9 bases from J, with 10 bases between. The CDR3 runs 13 residues. The CDR3 DNA reads as TGTGCCAGCAGCTTGGCCTGGGTTCCTGAGCAGTTCTTC. This sequence encodes CASSLAWVPEQFF. Complete variable domain (other parts from reference TRBV5-8 and TRBJ2-1): EAGVTQSPTHLIKTRGQQATLRCSPISGHTSVYWYQQALGLGLQFLLWYDEGEERNRGNFPPRFSGRQFPNYSSELNVNALELEDSALYLCASSLAWVPEQFFGPGTRLTVL.

The rearrangement joins TRBV5-6 to TRBJ2-7; D gene ambiguous. The germline V gene encodes CDR1 SGHDT and CDR2 YYEEEE. This CDR3 has 14 amino acids. The ends were cut back, 4 bases at V and 3 bases at J, with 14 bases in the middle. CDR3 residues: CASSETGSYYEQYF. DNA for the CDR3: TGTGCCAGCAGCGAAACGGGCAGTTACTACGAGCAGTACTTC.

The chain is built from TRBV30 and TRBJ1-4; 10 bases map to TRBD1. The CDR3 spans 13 residues. The V gene's germline CDR1 is GTSNPN and CDR2 SVGIG (reference sequence). Trimming took 1 base from V and 8 from J; bases not matched to a gene: 1. CDR3 coding DNA: TGTGCCTGGAGTGCGACAGGGGGCGAAAAACTGTTTTTT. This encodes CAWSATGGEKLFF.

The V call is TRBV25-1, the J call TRBJ2-2; tentatively, D is TRBD1 or TRBD2 (5 bases each). This CDR3 contains 17 residues. The V end was cut by 5 bases, the J end by 4 bases, with 20 bases between. CDR1 and CDR2 from the germline V gene are MGHDK and SYGVNS. Here the CDR3 reads CASSQPGPGILTGELFF. The CDR3 DNA follows: TGTGCCAGCAGTCAACCGGGACCGGGCATTCTCACCGGGGAGCTGTTTTTT.

The chain is built from TRBV2 and TRBJ2-4; tentative D call: TRBD1 (5 bases). Germline lookup yields CDR1 SNHLY and CDR2 FYNNEI. Trimming stripped 7 bases from V and 8 bases from J, with 9 bases between. This CDR3 contains 11 residues. CDR3 in amino acids: CASTQGYIQYF. CDR3 DNA sequence: TGTGCCAGCACCCAGGGATACATTCAGTACTTC.

Details on this clone: Other DNA sequences in this sample translate to the same CDR3. V gene TRBV7-6 combines with J gene TRBJ2-2; 10 bases are a match to TRBD2. The CDR3 has 16 amino acids. J gave up 5 bases and V 3 bases, and 6 bases lay outside the gene matches. CDR1 SGHVS and CDR2 FNYEAQ come from the germline V gene. CDR3 nucleotide sequence: TGTGCCAGCAGCTTTCTAGCGGGAGAGCGGACCGGGGAGCTGTTTTTT. Protein: CASSFLAGERTGELFF.

This chain connects TRBV21-1 to TRBJ1-4; the table gives TRBD1 as D, unverified against the DNA. TRBV21-1 is designated a pseudogene. The CDR3 contains 20 residues. The CDR3 spells CASSIPLPGQGASIIEKLFF. CDR3 in DNA: TGTGCCAGCAGCATTCCATTACCGGGACAGGGGGCTAGTATCATTGAAAAACTGTTTTTT.

This clone was counted a single time. V usage is TRBV4-1 and J usage is TRBJ2-3; D is uncertain. The V gene's germline CDR1 is MGHRA and CDR2 YSYEKL. The CDR3 loop spans 18 amino acids. The V and J ends lost 0 bases and 0 bases respectively, with 16 bases between them. Here the CDR3 reads CASSQDRSNFPSTDTQYF. CDR3 in DNA: TGCGCCAGCAGCCAAGATCGTTCTAACTTCCCGAGCACAGATACGCAGTATTTT.